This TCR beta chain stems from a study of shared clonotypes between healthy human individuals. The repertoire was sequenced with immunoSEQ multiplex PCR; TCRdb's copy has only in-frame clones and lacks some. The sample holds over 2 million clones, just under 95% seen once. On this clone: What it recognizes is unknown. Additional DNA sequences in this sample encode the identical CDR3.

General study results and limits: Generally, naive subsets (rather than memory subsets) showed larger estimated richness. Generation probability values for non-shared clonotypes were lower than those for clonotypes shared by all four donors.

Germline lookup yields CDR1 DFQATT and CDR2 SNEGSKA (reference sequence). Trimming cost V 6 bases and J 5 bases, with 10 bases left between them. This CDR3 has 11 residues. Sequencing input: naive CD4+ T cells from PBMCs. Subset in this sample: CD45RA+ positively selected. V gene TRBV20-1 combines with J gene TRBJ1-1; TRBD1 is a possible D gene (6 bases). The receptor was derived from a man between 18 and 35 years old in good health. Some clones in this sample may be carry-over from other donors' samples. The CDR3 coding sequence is TGCAGTGCACTAGGGGGGACTGAAGCTTTCTTT. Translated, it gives CSALGGTEAFF.